These T cell receptor beta chains were read from a single sample in a study of T-cell reconstitution after alpha-beta-depleted transplantation in children. TCRdb analysed the PCR reads with MiXCR anew, one entry per CDR3 protein. The table includes fewer than 1 million distinct CDR3 sequences, under 20% detected once. The material sequenced was PBMCs, mostly from graft donor cells, taken 360 days after TCRalphabeta/CD19-depleted stem cell transplant. Receptors originate from a male patient between 5 and 17 years old who had a stem cell transplant for acute lymphoblastic leukemia, so the T cells may come from the graft donor. The conserved cysteine and the conserved F or W are not part of the CDR3 here.

TRBJ2-1,TRBV7-3,ASSAKLAFANEQF
TRBJ2-1,TRBV18,ASSGRGLGEQF
TRBJ1-1,TRBV2,ASSRGQGNTEAF
TRBJ1-1,TRBV11-3,ASSLGTAGNTEAF
TRBJ2-4,TRBV7-9,ASTYGFRGAKNIQY
TRBJ2-7,TRBV15,ATSRAWDRAYEQY
TRBJ1-1,TRBV18,ASSPGSGNTEAF
TRBJ1-1,TRBV5-1,ASSNTGPGGAF
TRBJ2-2,TRBV5-1,ASRPTGELF
TRBJ1-1,TRBV2,ASGRTIPLTEAF
TRBJ2-7,TRBV20-1,SARDRSQGTSASRQY
TRBJ1-3,TRBV7-6,ASSSSRVGNTIY
TRBJ2-7,TRBV20-1,SAGPGNNYEQY
TRBJ2-7,TRBV9,ASSGGDYSYEQY
TRBJ2-3,TRBV7-8,ASSLGRLAGDPSTDTQY
TRBJ2-7,TRBV18,ASSWSGEQY
TRBJ1-1,TRBV12-3/TRBV12-4,ASSPRSGGSTEAF
TRBJ2-1,TRBV5-1,ASSWTGYNEQF
TRBJ2-7,TRBV25-1,ASSGAGRRDEQY
TRBJ2-3,TRBV20-1,SAPDLKSGTDTQY
TRBJ2-3,TRBV5-1,ASREVPHTDTQY
TRBJ2-7,TRBV18,ASSQGIRNEQY
TRBJ2-1,TRBV7-8,ATSPAGIYNEQF
TRBJ2-1,TRBV7-9,ASSSLGGGTKEQF
TRBJ1-1,TRBV27,ASSLQGHNTEAF
TRBJ2-7,TRBV20-1,SASYQRSGASEQY
TRBJ2-5,TRBV15,ATSSSMRGETQY
TRBJ2-2,TRBV9,ASSVDGGRTGELF
TRBJ2-7,TRBV12-3/TRBV12-4,ASSLVTTGTYEQY
TRBJ1-1,TRBV10-3,AITTGHYTEAF
TRBJ1-3,TRBV10-3,AIRGLTGASGNTIY
TRBJ2-1,TRBV25-1,ASSATSGRGEQF
TRBJ2-5,TRBV5-1,ASSLSPVDKETQY
TRBJ2-5,TRBV10-1,ASSTGGGQETQY
TRBJ2-5,TRBV5-5,ASSPGRLAGAETQY
TRBJ1-5,TRBV6-1,ASSEGGGNQPQH
TRBJ1-2,TRBV10-2,ASSGHRDYGYT
TRBJ2-1,TRBV20-1,SARDNEQF
TRBJ1-5,TRBV10-3,ATHPGAVSNQPQH
TRBJ2-7,TRBV10-3,AISDRGASSYEQY
TRBJ1-4,TRBV12-3/TRBV12-4,ASSPLYTNEKLF
TRBJ2-4,TRBV3-1,ASSHGQDNIQY
TRBJ1-5,TRBV7-9,ASSLSRDSNQPQH
TRBJ2-3,TRBV20-1,SAGRTGAWADTQY